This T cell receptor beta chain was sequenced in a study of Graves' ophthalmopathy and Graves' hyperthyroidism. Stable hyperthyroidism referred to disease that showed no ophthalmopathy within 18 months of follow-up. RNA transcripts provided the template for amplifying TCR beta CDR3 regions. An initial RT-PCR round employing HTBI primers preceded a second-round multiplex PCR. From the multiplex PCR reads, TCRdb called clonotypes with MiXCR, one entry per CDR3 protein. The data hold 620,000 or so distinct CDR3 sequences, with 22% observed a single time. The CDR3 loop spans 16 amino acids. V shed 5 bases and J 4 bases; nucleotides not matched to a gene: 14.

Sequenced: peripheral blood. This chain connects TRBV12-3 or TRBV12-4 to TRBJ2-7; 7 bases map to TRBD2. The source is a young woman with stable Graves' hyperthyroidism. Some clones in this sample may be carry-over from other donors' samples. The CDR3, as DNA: TGTGCCAGCAGTCCCCAGTGGGGGGGGACGGGGTACGAGCAGTACTTC. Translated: CASSPQWGGTGYEQYF.